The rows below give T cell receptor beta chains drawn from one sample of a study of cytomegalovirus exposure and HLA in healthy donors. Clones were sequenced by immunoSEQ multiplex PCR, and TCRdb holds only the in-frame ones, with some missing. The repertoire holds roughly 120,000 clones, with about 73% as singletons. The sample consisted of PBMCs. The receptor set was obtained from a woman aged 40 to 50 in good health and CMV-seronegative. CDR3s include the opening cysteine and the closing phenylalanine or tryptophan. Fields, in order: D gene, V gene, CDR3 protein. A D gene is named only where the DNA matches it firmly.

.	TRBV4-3	CASSQDYSSNQPQHF
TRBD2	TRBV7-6	CASSLADPGTINEQFF
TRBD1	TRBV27	CASSQRQGNGYTF
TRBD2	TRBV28	CASSFSPGGSKNIQYF
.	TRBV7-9	CSSSRSTRDYGYTF
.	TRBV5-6	CASSLDQDYNEQFF
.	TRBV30	CAWSVRSRSEQYF
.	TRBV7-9	CSSSLAAGYTF
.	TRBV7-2	CASSLLISSTDTQYF
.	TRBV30	CAWSREGLETQYF
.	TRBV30	CARGGNANEKLFF
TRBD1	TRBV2	CASRERTGGHYGYTF
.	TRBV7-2	CASTPTGGLGYGYTF